A single sample gave rise to the 21 T cell receptor beta chains below, sequenced in a study of T cell changes during pregnancy in multiple sclerosis. Generated by immunoSEQ multiplex PCR, the TCRdb table keeps only in-frame clones and is missing some. This sample has tens of thousands of clones, with around 90% found just once. Sequences were derived from CD4+ T cells from peripheral blood mononuclear cells, sampled after pregnancy. The origin of the receptors is a female donor in good health, enrolled as a control in a pregnancy study.

The chain uses TRBV12-5 and TRBJ1-5; a possible D gene is TRBD1 (5 bases). This CDR3 spans 14 amino acids. The V gene's germline CDR1 is LGHNT and CDR2 FRNRAP. V was pared by 5 bases and J by 9 bases, with 17 bases between. The CDR3 here is CASGTWTEGRPQHF. DNA for the CDR3: TGTGCTAGTGGTACATGGACGGAGGGGAGGCCCCAGCATTTT.

V and J are TRBV29-1 and TRBJ1-2; 7 bases map to TRBD1. The germline V gene has CDR1 SQVTM and CDR2 ANQGSEA. Unmatched junction bases numbered 10, after V lost 1 base and J lost 2 bases. This CDR3 has 16 residues. CDR3 DNA: TGCAGCGTTGAAGGAGGGGGCGCGATCATGAACTATGGCTACACCTTC. It yields the protein CSVEGGGAIMNYGYTF.

This clone showed up just a few times. J is TRBJ2-5 and V is TRBV6-1; the match to TRBD1 covers 8 bases. Germline V gives CDR1 MNHNS, CDR2 SASEGT. The length of the CDR3 is 14 residues. The junction had 7 bases not matched to a gene; V was cut back by 6 bases and J by 4 bases. CDR3 in amino acids: CASSLNRGSETQYF. The CDR3 DNA reads as TGTGCCAGCAGCCTGAACAGGGGGTCAGAGACCCAGTACTTC.

The chain carries TRBV7-2 and TRBJ1-1; D remains unclear. Germline V gene lookup returns CDR1 SGHTA and CDR2 FQGNSA. The CDR3 covers 13 residues. V dropped 1 base and J dropped 5 bases, with 8 bases sitting between them. The CDR3: CASSLDGGTEAFF. In DNA form, the CDR3 reads TGTGCCAGCAGCTTAGACGGCGGAACTGAAGCTTTCTTT.

The gene calls are TRBV5-5 and TRBJ2-3, with 7 nucleotides matching TRBD2. The V gene's germline CDR1 is SGHKS and CDR2 YYEKEE (reference sequence). The CDR3 consists of 15 residues. V lost 5 bases, J lost 0 bases, and 6 bases stayed unmatched. The CDR3 bases are TGTGCCAGCAGTCTGCGGGGGTTTAGCACAGATACGCAGTATTTT. It codes for CASSLRGFSTDTQYF.

V usage is TRBV7-2 and J usage is TRBJ2-5, with 7 positions matching TRBD1. There are 14 residues in the CDR3. Germline values: CDR1 SGHTA, CDR2 FQGNSA. Unmatched junction bases numbered 2, after V lost 0 bases and J lost 4 bases. CDR3: CASSLATGRETQYF. CDR3 nucleotide sequence: TGTGCCAGCAGCTTAGCGACAGGGCGAGAGACCCAGTACTTC.

V is TRBV30 and J is TRBJ1-5; no clear D. CDR3 length: 13 residues. Germline lookup yields CDR1 GTSNPN and CDR2 SVGIG (reference sequence). V gave up 8 bases and J gave up 1 base, with 12 bases separating them. The CDR3: CAVESRSNQPQHF. CDR3 DNA sequence: TGTGCCGTGGAAAGCAGGAGCAATCAGCCCCAGCATTTT.

The chain joins TRBV27 to TRBJ2-1; 13 bases agree with TRBD2. After removal of 1 base from V and 3 bases from J, the junction contained 3 bases not matched to a gene. The length of the CDR3 is 17 residues. Germline CDR1 reads MNHEY; CDR2 reads SMNVEV (reference sequence). In DNA form, the CDR3 reads TGTGCCAGCAGTTTATTCACTAGCGGGAGGGACTACAATGAGCAGTTCTTC. Protein product: CASSLFTSGRDYNEQFF.

The chain employs TRBV11-3 and TRBJ2-7; 13 bases are shared with TRBD2. CDR1 SGHNT and CDR2 YENEEA come from the germline V gene. J was trimmed by 3 bases and V by 4 bases; bases with no gene match: 3. The CDR3 totals 15 residues. CDR3 bases: TGTGCCAGCAGCTCGGGACTAGCGGGGTACTACGAGCAGTACTTC. Its translation is CASSSGLAGYYEQYF.

The rearrangement links TRBV6-5 to TRBJ1-1; 7 bases align to TRBD1. Unmatched junction bases numbered 4, after V lost 6 bases and J lost 3 bases. CDR1 and CDR2 from the germline V gene are MNHEY and SVGAGI. The CDR3 is made up of 13 amino acids. This CDR3 is CASRRQGDTEAFF. The CDR3 DNA reads TGTGCCAGCAGAAGACAGGGAGACACTGAAGCTTTCTTT.

This chain uses TRBV29-1 with TRBJ2-1; 15 bases are a match to TRBD2. This CDR3 is built from 15 residues. Germline V CDR1 and CDR2: SQVTM, ANQGSEA. V was clipped by 7 bases and J by 8 bases; unmatched bases: 9. This CDR3 is CSGSGGLAGGYEQFF. As DNA, the CDR3 is TGCAGCGGATCAGGGGGACTAGCGGGAGGCTATGAGCAGTTCTTC.

V and J are TRBV9 and TRBJ2-1, with 8 bases identical to TRBD2. J was trimmed by 6 bases and V by 2 bases; bases with no gene match: 10. CDR1 is SGDLS and CDR2 is YYNGEE in the germline V gene. CDR3 length equals 16 residues. The CDR3 loop is CASSVLGREGLNEQFF. As DNA, the CDR3 is TGTGCCAGCAGCGTCCTGGGCCGGGAGGGCCTCAATGAGCAGTTCTTC.

The gene calls are TRBV4-3 and TRBJ2-5, with 8 bases matching TRBD1. Trimming removed 3 bases from V and 0 bases from J; junction bases left unmatched: 3. The CDR3 spans 15 residues. Germline CDR1 and CDR2: LGHNA and YSLEER. Here the CDR3 reads CASSQGDRNQETQYF. DNA of the CDR3: TGCGCCAGCAGCCAGGGGGACAGGAACCAAGAGACCCAGTACTTC.

This chain connects TRBV5-1 to TRBJ1-1, with 12 bases aligning to TRBD1. Looked up from germline, CDR1 is SGHRS and CDR2 is YFSETQ. V gave up 7 bases and J gave up 1 base; unmatched junction bases: 2. This CDR3 has 14 amino acids. CDR3 DNA sequence: TGCGCCAGCGGGACAGGGGGCCCGAACACTGAAGCTTTCTTT. Protein sequence: CASGTGGPNTEAFF.

The chain combines TRBV30 with TRBJ2-7, with unresolved D. Germline lookup yields CDR1 GTSNPN and CDR2 SVGIG (reference sequence). The CDR3 has 10 amino acids. Trimming stripped 5 bases from V and 3 bases from J, with 5 bases between. For the CDR3, the DNA is TGTGCCTGGGGCTTCTACGAGCAGTACTTC. This codes for CAWGFYEQYF.

V and J are TRBV5-6 and TRBJ2-7; TRBD1 matches at 9 bases. V lost 4 bases and J lost 6; bases outside the gene matches: 8. The CDR3 covers 14 residues. The germline V gene encodes CDR1 SGHDT and CDR2 YYEEEE. CDR3 in amino acids: CASSPGTGTGEQYF. CDR3 nucleotides: TGTGCCAGCAGCCCCGGGACAGGGACGGGCGAGCAGTACTTC.

The chain links TRBV2 to TRBJ2-7; 10 positions agree with TRBD1. The CDR3 spans 15 residues. Germline V gene sequence: CDR1 SNHLY, CDR2 FYNNEI. V was clipped by 6 bases and J by 7 bases; unmatched bases: 12. In nucleotides, the CDR3 is TGTGCCAGCAGGGAACCGGGACAGGGGACGGGAGAGCAGTACTTC. It specifies CASREPGQGTGEQYF.

The chain employs TRBV6-5 and TRBJ2-5; 12 bases fit TRBD2. This CDR3 contains 15 residues. V lost 5 bases to trimming and J lost 5 bases; unmatched junction nucleotides: 6. The germline V gene has CDR1 MNHEY and CDR2 SVGAGI. The CDR3 loop is CASSPSGGASETQYF. CDR3 DNA sequence: TGTGCCAGCAGTCCTAGCGGGGGGGCCTCGGAGACCCAGTACTTC.

The CDR3 spells CASSQVFGADSPLHF. The CDR3 region has the DNA TGCGCCAGCAGCCAAGTGTTTGGAGCTGATTCACCCCTCCACTTT. The chain employs TRBV4-3 and TRBJ1-6, with D hard to call. The CDR3 runs to 15 residues. In germline, CDR1 is LGHNA, CDR2 YSLEER. The V end was cut by 1 base, the J end by 8 bases, with 12 bases between.

The genes are TRBV30 and TRBJ2-7, with 8 bases fitting TRBD1. V lost 5 bases to trimming and J lost 4 bases; unmatched junction nucleotides: 7. The CDR3 is 13 amino acids. CDR1 and CDR2 from the germline V gene are GTSNPN and SVGIG (reference sequence). CDR3 protein: CAWAKGQGYEQYF. The CDR3 DNA is TGTGCCTGGGCTAAAGGACAGGGTTACGAGCAGTACTTC.

The V call is TRBV5-4, the J call TRBJ2-5; unclear D gene. Germline CDR1 reads SGHNT; CDR2 reads YYREEE (reference sequence). This CDR3 contains 12 residues. Trimming shortened V by 0 bases and J by 4 bases, and 4 bases separated the two germline ends. CDR3 sequence (DNA): TGTGCCAGCAGCTTGGTGGCAGAGACCCAGTACTTC. Translated: CASSLVAETQYF.